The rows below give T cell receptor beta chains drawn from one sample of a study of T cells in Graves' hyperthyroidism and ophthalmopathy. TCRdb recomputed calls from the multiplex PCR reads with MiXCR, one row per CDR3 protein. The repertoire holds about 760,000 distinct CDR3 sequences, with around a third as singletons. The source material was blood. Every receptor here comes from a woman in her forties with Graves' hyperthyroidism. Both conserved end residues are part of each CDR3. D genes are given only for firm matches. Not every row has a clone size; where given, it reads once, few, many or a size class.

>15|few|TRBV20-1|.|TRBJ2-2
TGCAGTGCTAGAGTGGGGGAATGGTTCGCCGGGGAGCTGTTTTTT
CSARVGEWFAGELFF
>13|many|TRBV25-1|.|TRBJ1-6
TGTGCCAGCAGTAATCGGGGAAATTCACCCCTCCACTTT
CASSNRGNSPLHF
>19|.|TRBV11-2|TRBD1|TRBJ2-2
TGTGCCAGCAGCTTATCCTTCACGCTGGGACAGGGGGCGAACGGGGAGCTGTTTTTT
CASSLSFTLGQGANGELFF
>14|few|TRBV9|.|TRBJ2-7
TGTGCCAGCAGCGTAGCCCCAGCGGAATACGAGCAGTACTTC
CASSVAPAEYEQYF
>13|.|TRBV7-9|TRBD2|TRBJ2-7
TGTGCCAGCAGCGACGGGGGGACCTACGAGCAGTACTTC
CASSDGGTYEQYF
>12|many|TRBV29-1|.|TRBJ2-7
TGCAGCGTTTCCCGCACCTCCTACGAGCAGTACTTC
CSVSRTSYEQYF
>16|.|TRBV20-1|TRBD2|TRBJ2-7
TGCAGTGCTATGGGGCTAGCGGGGAGCTTCTCCTACGAGCAGTACTTC
CSAMGLAGSFSYEQYF
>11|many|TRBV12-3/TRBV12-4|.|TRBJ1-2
TGTGCCAGCATGCGCAACTATGGCTACACCTTC
CASMRNYGYTF
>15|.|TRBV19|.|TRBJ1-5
TGTGCCTGGAGTGTATCTGGGGACCCGAATCAGCCCCAGCATTTT
CAWSVSGDPNQPQHF
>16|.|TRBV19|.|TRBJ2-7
TGTGCCAGTAGTATTCGAATCGGGACAAAAGCGCTCGAGCAGTACTTC
CASSIRIGTKALEQYF
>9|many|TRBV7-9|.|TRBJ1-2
TGTGCCACCTCTAGAGGCTACACCTTC
CATSRGYTF